This TCR beta chain derives from a study of cytomegalovirus exposure and HLA in healthy donors. Trimming cost V 3 bases and J 6 bases; bases outside gene matches: 16. Per germline, CDR1 KGHSH and CDR2 LQKENI. The CDR3 has 18 residues. PCR employed 60 Vbeta and 13 Jbeta primers. Method: immunoSEQ multiplex PCR; TCRdb's copy keeps in-frame clones and lacks some. The data show 160,000 or so clones, about three quarters seen once. Points from the study as a whole: Rarity held for most TCR sequences, but there were some public TCRs that occurred in many donors.

With respect to this clone: Its antigen remains unidentified.

This TCR came from a woman aged 25-40 years in good health and CMV-seronegative. Material for sequencing was PBMCs. The chain joins TRBV18 to TRBJ1-2; 10 nucleotides match TRBD1. The CDR3: CASSPRSGTGAAVDGYTF. The CDR3 coding sequence is TGTGCCAGCTCACCCCGATCCGGGACAGGGGCCGCCGTTGATGGCTACACCTTC.